This T cell receptor beta chain was sequenced for a study of cytomegalovirus exposure and HLA in healthy donors. Broader study findings: There were 164 TCR beta chains listed as cytomegalovirus-associated.

Regarding this clone: Its antigen is not known.

CDR3 length: 13 amino acids. V dropped 5 bases and J dropped 7; count of bases not matched to a gene: 5. CDR1 SGHNT and CDR2 YYREEE come from the germline V gene (reference sequence). A multiplex PCR was run with 60 Vbeta primers and 13 Jbeta primers. How the authors handled the data: Later analysis identified tens of millions of unique TCR beta chains, approximately 11 million shared. Sequenced by immunoSEQ multiplex PCR; TCRdb stores in-frame clones only, minus some. The V and J calls and clone size were taken over from that table, and D and trimming were inferred from the DNA. The sample shows just under 150,000 clones, roughly 80% of them seen only once.

The genes are TRBV5-4 and TRBJ2-2; 7 bases map to TRBD1. The clonotype originates from a woman aged 25 to 45 in good health and CMV-seronegative. The material sequenced was PBMCs. CDR3 nucleotides: TGTGCCAGCAGATATTCAGGGGGCGGGGAGCTGTTTTTT. Protein product: CASRYSGGGELFF.